This T cell receptor (beta chain) was recorded in a study of beta chain features in type 1 diabetes. Broader study findings: Type 1 diabetes patients had moderately but significantly shorter TCRB CDR3s in all four CD4+ subsets.

As concerns this clone: Its antigen is not known.

Since all of the isolated RNA was reverse transcribed, expressed TCRB transcripts were what got sequenced. The data were produced by immunoSEQ multiplex PCR, yet TCRdb's version contains in-frame clones alone and is incomplete. Of approximately 150,000 clones listed, around 63% were seen once; the top ten hold roughly 0.092%. The sample taken for sequencing was naive CD4+ T cells from blood. This TCR was recovered from a man younger than 40 with type 1 diabetes.

Here the CDR3 DNA reads TGTGCCAGCAGCCGTCAGGGAGGAACTGAAGCTTTCTTT. Translation: CASSRQGGTEAFF. This rearrangement joins TRBV14 to TRBJ1-1; D may be TRBD1 (5 bases). Per the germline V gene, CDR1 is SGHDN and CDR2 is FVKESK. Trimming pared 4 bases from V and 5 bases from J, leaving 11 bases between. The CDR3 is 13 residues long.